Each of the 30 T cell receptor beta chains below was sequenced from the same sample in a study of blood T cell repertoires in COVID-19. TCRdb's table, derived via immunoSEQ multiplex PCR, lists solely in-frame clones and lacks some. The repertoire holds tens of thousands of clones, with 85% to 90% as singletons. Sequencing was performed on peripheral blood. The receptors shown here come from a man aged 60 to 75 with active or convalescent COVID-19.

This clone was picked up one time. This CDR3 reads CAISREVADTQYF. CDR3 nucleotide sequence: TGTGCCATCAGCCGGGAGGTGGCAGATACGCAGTATTTT. The chain joins TRBV10-3 to TRBJ2-3; 7 nucleotides match TRBD2. The J segment lost 4 bases and the V segment lost 6 bases, leaving 4 bases of the junction unmatched. CDR1 ENHRY and CDR2 SYGVKD come from the germline V gene. CDR3 length: 13 amino acids.

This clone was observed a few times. In DNA form, the CDR3 reads TGTGCCTGCCGCCCCACAGGGGTTACCACTGAAGCTTTCTTT. Its protein product is CACRPTGVTTEAFF. This chain connects TRBV7-9 to TRBJ1-1; 7 bases line up with TRBD1. The trim removed 11 bases at V and 4 bases at J, leaving 13 bases unmatched. This CDR3 comprises 14 residues. CDR1 and CDR2 (germline): SEHNR, FQNEAQ (reference sequence). Full variable domain (remainder filled in from reference TRBV7-9 and TRBJ1-1): DTGVSQNPRHKITKRGQNVTFRCDPISEHNRLYWYRQTLGQGPEFLTYFQNEAQLEKSRLLSDRFSAERPKGSFSTLEIQRTEQGDSAMYLCACRPTGVTTEAFFGQGTRLTVV.

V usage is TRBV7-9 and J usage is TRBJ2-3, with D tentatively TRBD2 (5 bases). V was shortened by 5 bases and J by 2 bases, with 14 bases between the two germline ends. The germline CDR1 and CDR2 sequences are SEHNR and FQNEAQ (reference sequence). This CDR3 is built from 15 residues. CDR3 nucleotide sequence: TGTGCCAGCAGCATAAAGGACTCTTACACAGATACGCAGTATTTT. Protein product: CASSIKDSYTDTQYF.

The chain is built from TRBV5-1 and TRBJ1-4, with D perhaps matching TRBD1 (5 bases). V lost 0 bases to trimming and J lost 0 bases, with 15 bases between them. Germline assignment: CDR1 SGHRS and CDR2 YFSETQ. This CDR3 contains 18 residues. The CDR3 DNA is TGCGCCAGCAGCTTGGATGGGCGGATGACAGCAACTAATGAAAAACTGTTTTTT. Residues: CASSLDGRMTATNEKLFF.

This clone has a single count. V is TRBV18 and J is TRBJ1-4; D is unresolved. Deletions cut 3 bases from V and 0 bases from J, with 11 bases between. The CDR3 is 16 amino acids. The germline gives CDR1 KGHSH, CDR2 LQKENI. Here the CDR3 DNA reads TGTGCCAGCTCACCTGCCCGAGCTTCAACTAATGAAAAACTGTTTTTT. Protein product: CASSPARASTNEKLFF.

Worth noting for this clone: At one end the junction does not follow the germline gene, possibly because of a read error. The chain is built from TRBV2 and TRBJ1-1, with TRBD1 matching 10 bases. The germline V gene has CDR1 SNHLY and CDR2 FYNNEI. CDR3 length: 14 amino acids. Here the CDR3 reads CASSEEGQGPGGSF. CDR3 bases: TGTGCCAGCAGTGAAGAGGGACAGGGGCCCGGGGGATCCTTT.

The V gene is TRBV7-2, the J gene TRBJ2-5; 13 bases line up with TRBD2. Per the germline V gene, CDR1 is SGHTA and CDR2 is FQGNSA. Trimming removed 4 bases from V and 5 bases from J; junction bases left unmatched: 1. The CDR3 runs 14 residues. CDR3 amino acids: CASSWTSGGETQYF. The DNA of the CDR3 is TGTGCCAGCAGCTGGACTAGCGGGGGTGAGACCCAGTACTTC.

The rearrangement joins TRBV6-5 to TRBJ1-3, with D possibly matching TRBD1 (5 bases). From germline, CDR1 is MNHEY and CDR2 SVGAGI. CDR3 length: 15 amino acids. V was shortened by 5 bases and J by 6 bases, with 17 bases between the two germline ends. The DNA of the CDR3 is TGTGCCAGCAGTCCCCGGCGGGACGTTCTAAACACCATATATTTT. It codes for CASSPRRDVLNTIYF.

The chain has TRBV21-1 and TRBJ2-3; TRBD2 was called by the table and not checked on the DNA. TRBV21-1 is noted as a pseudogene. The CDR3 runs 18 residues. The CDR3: CAELSTSGSSSPPDTQYF. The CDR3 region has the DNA TGTGCCGAGCTTTCGACTAGCGGGAGTTCCTCCCCACCAGATACGCAGTATTTT.

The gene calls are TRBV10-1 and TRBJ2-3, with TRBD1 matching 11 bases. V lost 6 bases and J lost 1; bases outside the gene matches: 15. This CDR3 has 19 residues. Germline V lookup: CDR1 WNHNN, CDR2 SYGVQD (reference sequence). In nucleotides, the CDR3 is TGCGCCAGCAGCCCCGAACGGACAGGGGGCTTGGGTGGCACAGATACGCAGTATTTT. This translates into CASSPERTGGLGGTDTQYF.

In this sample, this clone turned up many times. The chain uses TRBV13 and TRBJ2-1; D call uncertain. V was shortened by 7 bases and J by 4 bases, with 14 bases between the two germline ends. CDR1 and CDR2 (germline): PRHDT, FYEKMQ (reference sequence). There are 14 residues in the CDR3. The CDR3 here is CASTQLMSYNEQFF. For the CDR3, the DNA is TGTGCCAGCACCCAATTGATGAGTTACAATGAGCAGTTCTTC.

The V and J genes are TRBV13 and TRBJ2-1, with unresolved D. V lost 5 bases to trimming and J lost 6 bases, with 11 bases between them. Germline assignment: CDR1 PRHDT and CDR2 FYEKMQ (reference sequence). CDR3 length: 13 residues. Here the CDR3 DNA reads TGTGCCAGCAGCCAAGTGAGCTTCAATGAGCAGTTCTTC. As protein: CASSQVSFNEQFF.

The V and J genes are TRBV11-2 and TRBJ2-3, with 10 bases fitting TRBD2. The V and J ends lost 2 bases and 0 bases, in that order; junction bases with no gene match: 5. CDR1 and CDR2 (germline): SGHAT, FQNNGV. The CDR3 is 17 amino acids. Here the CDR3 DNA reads TGTGCCAGCAGCTTACTACTAGCGGGAACTAGCACAGATACGCAGTATTTT. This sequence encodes CASSLLLAGTSTDTQYF.

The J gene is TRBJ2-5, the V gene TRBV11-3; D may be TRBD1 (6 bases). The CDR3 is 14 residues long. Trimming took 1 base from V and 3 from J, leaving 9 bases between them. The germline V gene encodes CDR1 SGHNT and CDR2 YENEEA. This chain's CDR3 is CASSLVAGEETQYF. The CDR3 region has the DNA TGTGCCAGCAGCTTAGTGGCAGGGGAAGAGACCCAGTACTTC.

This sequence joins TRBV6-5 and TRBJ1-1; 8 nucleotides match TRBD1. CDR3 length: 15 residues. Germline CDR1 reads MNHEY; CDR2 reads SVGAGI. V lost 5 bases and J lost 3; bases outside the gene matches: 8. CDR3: CASSLPGQVYTEAFF. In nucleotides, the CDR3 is TGTGCCAGCAGTCTGCCGGGACAGGTCTACACTGAAGCTTTCTTT.

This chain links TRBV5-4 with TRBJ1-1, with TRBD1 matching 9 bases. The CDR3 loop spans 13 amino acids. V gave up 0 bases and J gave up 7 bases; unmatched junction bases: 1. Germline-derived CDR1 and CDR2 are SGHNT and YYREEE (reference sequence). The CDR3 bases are TGTGCCAGCAGCTTGGGGGACAGGGTTGAAGCTTTCTTT. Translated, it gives CASSLGDRVEAFF.

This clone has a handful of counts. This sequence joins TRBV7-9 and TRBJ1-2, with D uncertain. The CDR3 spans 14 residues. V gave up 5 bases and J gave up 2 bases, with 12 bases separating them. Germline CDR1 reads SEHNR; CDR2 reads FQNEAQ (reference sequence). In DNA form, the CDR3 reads TGTGCCAGCAGCCCCCCCTATGCGAACTATGGCTACACCTTC. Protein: CASSPPYANYGYTF.

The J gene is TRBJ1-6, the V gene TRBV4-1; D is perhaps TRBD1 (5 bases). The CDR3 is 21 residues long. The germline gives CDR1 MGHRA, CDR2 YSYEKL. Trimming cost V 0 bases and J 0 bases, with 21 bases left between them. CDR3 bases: TGCGCCAGCAGCCAAGATGGATACGGCTGGGGCAGCAGCTCCTATAATTCACCCCTCCACTTT. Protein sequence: CASSQDGYGWGSSSYNSPLHF.

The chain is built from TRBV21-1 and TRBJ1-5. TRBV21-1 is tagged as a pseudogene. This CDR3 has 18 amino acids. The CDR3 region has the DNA TGTGCCAGCAGCAAACGGGAGGCAGGTATATCAGACAATCAGCCCCAGCATTTT. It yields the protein CASSKREAGISDNQPQHF.

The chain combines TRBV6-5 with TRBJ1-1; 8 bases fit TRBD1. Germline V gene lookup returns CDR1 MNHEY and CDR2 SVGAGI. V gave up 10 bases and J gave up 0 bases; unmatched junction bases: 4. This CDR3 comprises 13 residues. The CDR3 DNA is TGTGCCACCCGGACAGGGTTGAACACTGAAGCTTTCTTT. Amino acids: CATRTGLNTEAFF.

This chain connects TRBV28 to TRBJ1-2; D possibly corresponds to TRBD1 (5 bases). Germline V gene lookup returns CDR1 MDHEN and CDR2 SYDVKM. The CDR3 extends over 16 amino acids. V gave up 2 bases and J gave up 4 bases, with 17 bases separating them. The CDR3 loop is CASSLNPGIVGYGYTF. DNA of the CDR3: TGTGCCAGCAGTTTAAATCCAGGGATCGTAGGCTATGGCTACACCTTC.

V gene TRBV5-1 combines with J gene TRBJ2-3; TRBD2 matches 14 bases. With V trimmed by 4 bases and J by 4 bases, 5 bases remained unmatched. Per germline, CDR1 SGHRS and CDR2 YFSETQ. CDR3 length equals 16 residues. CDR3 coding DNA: TGCGCCAGCAGCCAGGGACTAGCGGGGGCCGCAGATACGCAGTATTTT. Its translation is CASSQGLAGAADTQYF.

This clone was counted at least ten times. CDR3 sequence reads: CASRVGPGDSPLHF. In DNA, the CDR3 is TGTGCCAGTAGAGTCGGCCCGGGGGACTCCCCCCTCCACTTT. The V call is TRBV19, the J call TRBJ1-6, with D possibly TRBD1 on 5 matching bases. Looked up from germline, CDR1 is LNHDA and CDR2 is SQIVND (reference sequence). The ends were cut back, 6 bases at V and 13 bases at J, with 19 bases in the middle. The CDR3 sequence is 14 residues long.

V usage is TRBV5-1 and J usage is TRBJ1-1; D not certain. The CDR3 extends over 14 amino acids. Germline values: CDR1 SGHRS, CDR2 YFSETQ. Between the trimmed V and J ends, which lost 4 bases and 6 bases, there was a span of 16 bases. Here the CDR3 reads CASSMTGEIPEAFF. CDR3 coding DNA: TGCGCCAGCAGCATGACGGGTGAGATCCCTGAAGCTTTCTTT.

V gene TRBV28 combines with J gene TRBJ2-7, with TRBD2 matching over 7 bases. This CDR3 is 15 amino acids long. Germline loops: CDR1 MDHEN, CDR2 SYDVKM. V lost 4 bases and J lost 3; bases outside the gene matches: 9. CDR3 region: CASSSLGGVSYEQYV. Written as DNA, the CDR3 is TGTGCCAGCAGTTCATTGGGGGGGGTAAGCTACGAGCAGTACGTC.

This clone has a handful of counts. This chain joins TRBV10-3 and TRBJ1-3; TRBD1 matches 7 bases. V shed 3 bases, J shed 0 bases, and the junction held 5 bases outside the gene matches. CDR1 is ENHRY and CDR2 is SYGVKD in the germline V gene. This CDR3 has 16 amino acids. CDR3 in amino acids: CAISERQGYSGNTIYF. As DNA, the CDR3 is TGTGCCATCAGTGAAAGACAGGGATACTCTGGAAACACCATATATTTT.

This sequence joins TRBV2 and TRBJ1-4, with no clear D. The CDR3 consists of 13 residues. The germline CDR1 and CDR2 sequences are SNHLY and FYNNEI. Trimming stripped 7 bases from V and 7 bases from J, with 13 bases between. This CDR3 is CASKEQRGEKLFF. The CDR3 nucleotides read TGTGCCAGCAAAGAACAGCGGGGTGAAAAACTGTTTTTT.

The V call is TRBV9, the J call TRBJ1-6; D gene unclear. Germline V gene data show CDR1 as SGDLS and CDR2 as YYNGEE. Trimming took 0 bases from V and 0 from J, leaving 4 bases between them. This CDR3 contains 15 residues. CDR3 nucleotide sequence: TGTGCCAGCAGCGTAGCAGGCTCCTATAATTCACCCCTCCACTTT. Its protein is CASSVAGSYNSPLHF.

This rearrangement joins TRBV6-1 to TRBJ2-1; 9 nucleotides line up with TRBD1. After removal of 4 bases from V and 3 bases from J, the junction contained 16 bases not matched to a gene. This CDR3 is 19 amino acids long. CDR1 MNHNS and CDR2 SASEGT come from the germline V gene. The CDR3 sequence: CASSAHTDRGSGGYNEQFF. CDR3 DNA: TGTGCCAGCAGTGCCCACACGGACAGGGGCTCGGGAGGCTACAATGAGCAGTTCTTC.

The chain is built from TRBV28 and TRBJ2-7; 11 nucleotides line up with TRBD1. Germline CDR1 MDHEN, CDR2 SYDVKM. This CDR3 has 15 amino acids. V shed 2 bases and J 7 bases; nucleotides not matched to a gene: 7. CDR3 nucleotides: TGTGCCAGCAGTTTAGGAGGACAGGGGGCGAGGGAGCAGTACGTC. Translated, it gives CASSLGGQGAREQYV.